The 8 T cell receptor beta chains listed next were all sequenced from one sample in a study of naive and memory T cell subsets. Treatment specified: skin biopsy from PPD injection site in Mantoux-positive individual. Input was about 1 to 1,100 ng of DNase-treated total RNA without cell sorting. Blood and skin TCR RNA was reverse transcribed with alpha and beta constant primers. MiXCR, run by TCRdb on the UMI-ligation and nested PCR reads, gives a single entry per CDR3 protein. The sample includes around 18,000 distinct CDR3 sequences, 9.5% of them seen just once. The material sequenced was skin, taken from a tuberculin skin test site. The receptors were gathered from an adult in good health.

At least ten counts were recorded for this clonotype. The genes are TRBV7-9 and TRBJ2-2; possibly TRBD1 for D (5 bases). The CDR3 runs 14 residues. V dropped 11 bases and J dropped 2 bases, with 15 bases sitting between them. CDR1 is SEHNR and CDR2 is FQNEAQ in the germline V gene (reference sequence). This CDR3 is CAFPDTPNTGELFF. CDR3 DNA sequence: TGTGCCTTCCCGGACACCCCTAACACCGGGGAGCTGTTTTTT.

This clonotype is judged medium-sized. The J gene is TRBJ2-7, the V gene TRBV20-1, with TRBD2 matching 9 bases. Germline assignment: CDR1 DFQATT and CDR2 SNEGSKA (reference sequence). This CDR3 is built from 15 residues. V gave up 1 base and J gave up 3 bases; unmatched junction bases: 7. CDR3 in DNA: TGCAGTGCTAGAGGGGGGACTAGCAGTAACTACGAGCAGTACTTC. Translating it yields CSARGGTSSNYEQYF.

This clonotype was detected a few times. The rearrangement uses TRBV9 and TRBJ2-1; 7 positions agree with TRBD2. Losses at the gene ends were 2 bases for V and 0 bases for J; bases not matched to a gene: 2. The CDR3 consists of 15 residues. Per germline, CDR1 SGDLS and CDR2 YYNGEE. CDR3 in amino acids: CASSVRDYSYNEQFF. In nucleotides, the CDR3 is TGTGCCAGCAGCGTCCGGGACTACTCCTACAATGAGCAGTTCTTC.

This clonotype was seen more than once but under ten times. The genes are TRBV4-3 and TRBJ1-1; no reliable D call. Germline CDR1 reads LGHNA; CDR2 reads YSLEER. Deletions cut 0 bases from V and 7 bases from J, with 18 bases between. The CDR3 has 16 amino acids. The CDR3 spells CASSQDRGLRTNEAFF. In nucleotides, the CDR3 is TGCGCCAGCAGCCAAGATAGAGGGCTCCGAACGAATGAAGCTTTCTTT.

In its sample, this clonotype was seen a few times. DNA of the CDR3: TGTGCCAGCAGCCTCGGACAGGGAACGAACACCGGGGAGCTGTTTTTT. Its protein product is CASSLGQGTNTGELFF. The V call is TRBV7-9, the J call TRBJ2-2; 8 bases align to TRBD1. This CDR3 spans 16 amino acids. V gave up 5 bases and J gave up 0 bases; unmatched junction bases: 5. Germline V gene lookup returns CDR1 SEHNR and CDR2 FQNEAQ (reference sequence).

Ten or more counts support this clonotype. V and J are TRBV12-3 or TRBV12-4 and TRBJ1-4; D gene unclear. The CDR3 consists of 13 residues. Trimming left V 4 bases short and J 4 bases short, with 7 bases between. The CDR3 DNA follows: TGTGCCAGCAGTTGGCAGGTTAATGAAAAACTGTTTTTT. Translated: CASSWQVNEKLFF.

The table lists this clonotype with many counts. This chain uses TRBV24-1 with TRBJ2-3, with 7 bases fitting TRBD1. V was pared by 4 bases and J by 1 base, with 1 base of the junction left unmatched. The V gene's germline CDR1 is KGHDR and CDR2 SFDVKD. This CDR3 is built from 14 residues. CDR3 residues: CATSEQGGTDTQYF. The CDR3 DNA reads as TGTGCCACCAGTGAGCAGGGGGGCACAGATACGCAGTATTTT.

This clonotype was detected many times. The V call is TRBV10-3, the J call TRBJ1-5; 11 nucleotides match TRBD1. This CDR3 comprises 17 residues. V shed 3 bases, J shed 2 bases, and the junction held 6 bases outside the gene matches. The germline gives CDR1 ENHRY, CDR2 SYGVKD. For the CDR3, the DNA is TGTGCCATCAGTGAAGGACAGGGGGCGAGGGGCAATCAGCCCCAGCATTTT. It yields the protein CAISEGQGARGNQPQHF.